This entry lists 30 T cell receptor beta chains sequenced from one sample in a study of cytomegalovirus exposure and HLA in healthy donors (dated by TCRdb to 2017 to 2019). The receptor library was made with the immunoSEQ multiplex PCR assay. A mixture of 60 forward primers for TCR Vbeta segments and 13 reverse primers for TCR Jbeta segments was used in the multiplex PCR. TCRdb stores this immuneACCESS table with in-frame sequences only. Part of the clones is absent; in the studies checked, under half of the shortfall reflects unresolved V genes, and no reason is known for the rest. The sample profile shows approximately 84,000 clones; 74% of them were found once. 7.5% to 9.5% of the sample goes to the ten largest clones. Material: PBMCs. The receptors come from a man between 40 and 49 years old in good health and CMV-seropositive.

V usage is TRBV7-2 and J usage is TRBJ1-5, with D possibly TRBD1 on 6 matching bases. The germline gives CDR1 SGHTA, CDR2 FQGNSA. Trimming pared 2 bases from V and 4 bases from J, leaving 18 bases between. The CDR3 sequence is 17 residues long. Here the CDR3 DNA reads TGTGCCAGCAGCTTATACGGGGCACGTGGACAGAATCAGCCCCAGCATTTT. Residues: CASSLYGARGQNQPQHF. Together with reference TRBV7-2 and TRBJ1-5, the CDR3 gives the full variable domain: GAGVSQSPSNKVTEKGKDVELRCDPISGHTALYWYRQSLGQGLEFLIYFQGNSAPDKSGLPSDRFSAERTGGSVSTLTIQRTQQEDSAVYLCASSLYGARGQNQPQHFGDGTRLSIL.

The genes are TRBV10-3 and TRBJ2-7; possible D gene TRBD2, 6 bases. The CDR3 loop spans 13 amino acids. Germline V gene lookup returns CDR1 ENHRY and CDR2 SYGVKD. V was cut by 3 bases and J by 6 bases, with 12 bases left in between. The CDR3 loop is CAISDTGSGEQYF. The DNA for the CDR3 is TGTGCCATCAGTGATACTGGTAGCGGCGAGCAGTACTTC.

The chain is built from TRBV7-2 and TRBJ2-5; 8 bases align to TRBD2. V lost 4 bases and J lost 5; bases outside the gene matches: 12. This CDR3 is 16 amino acids long. Germline V lookup: CDR1 SGHTA, CDR2 FQGNSA. The DNA of the CDR3 is TGTGCCAGCAGCTCACTAGCGGCTCCTAGAGGGGAGACCCAGTACTTC. The encoded protein is CASSSLAAPRGETQYF.

V and J are TRBV29-1 and TRBJ1-2; a possible D gene is TRBD1 (6 bases). Trimming took off 0 bases at V and 8 bases at J, with 13 bases between the two ends. This CDR3 is built from 13 residues. Per germline, CDR1 SQVTM and CDR2 ANQGSEA. The CDR3 reads CSVEEGGATGYTF. For the CDR3, the DNA is TGCAGCGTTGAAGAAGGGGGGGCAACGGGCTACACCTTC.

The V and J genes are TRBV5-1 and TRBJ2-7; 7 nucleotides align to TRBD2. The trim removed 6 bases at V and 6 bases at J, leaving 6 bases unmatched. The CDR3 extends over 12 amino acids. Germline values: CDR1 SGHRS, CDR2 YFSETQ. Here the CDR3 DNA reads TGCGCCAGCACCCCGGGAGGTCCCGAGCAGTACTTC. As protein: CASTPGGPEQYF.

The V gene is TRBV14, the J gene TRBJ2-2; the D gene is possibly TRBD1 (6 bases). V dropped 4 bases and J dropped 1 base, with 13 bases sitting between them. The CDR3 runs 16 residues. CDR1 SGHDN and CDR2 FVKESK come from the germline V gene. The CDR3 nucleotides are TGTGCCAGCAGCCCACCTGGGGGACAGAACACCGGGGAGCTGTTTTTT. Translating it yields CASSPPGGQNTGELFF.

The genes are TRBV10-1 and TRBJ1-3; possibly TRBD1 for D (6 bases). Germline V CDR1 and CDR2: WNHNN, SYGVQD (reference sequence). V lost 0 bases to trimming and J lost 4 bases, with 10 bases between them. CDR3 length equals 15 residues. This CDR3 is CASSESGGRGNTIYF. In nucleotides, the CDR3 is TGCGCCAGCAGTGAGTCCGGGGGGCGCGGAAACACCATATATTTT.

The chain couples TRBV15 to TRBJ2-1; weak D call: TRBD2 (5 bases). V lost 5 bases to trimming and J lost 4 bases, with 9 bases between them. Germline V gene lookup returns CDR1 LNHNV and CDR2 YYDKDF (reference sequence). The CDR3 consists of 13 residues. CDR3 nucleotide sequence: TGTGCCACCAGCTGGACGGGGTACAATGAGCAGTTCTTC. Amino acid sequence: CATSWTGYNEQFF. The whole variable domain, filled in from reference TRBV15 and TRBJ2-1, reads DAMVIQNPRYQVTQFGKPVTLSCSQTLNHNVMYWYQQKSSQAPKLLFHYYDKDFNNEADTPDNFQSRRPNTSFCFLDIRSPGLGDTAMYLCATSWTGYNEQFFGPGTRLTVL.

The rearrangement links TRBV28 to TRBJ2-7, with 8 positions matching TRBD2. CDR3 length: 16 amino acids. Germline values: CDR1 MDHEN, CDR2 SYDVKM. V was pared by 6 bases and J by 0 bases, with 10 bases of the junction left unmatched. This CDR3 reads CASSRGRAGGSYEQYF. CDR3 DNA: TGTGCCAGCAGCCGGGGGAGGGCGGGAGGCTCCTACGAGCAGTACTTC.

V usage is TRBV30 and J usage is TRBJ2-3, with 7 bases fitting TRBD1. The CDR3 totals 15 residues. Germline assignment: CDR1 GTSNPN and CDR2 SVGIG (reference sequence). V dropped 1 base and J dropped 1; count of bases not matched to a gene: 5. For the CDR3, the DNA is TGTGCCTGGAGTGCCTTAGGGACAGGCACAGATACGCAGTATTTT. Protein sequence: CAWSALGTGTDTQYF.

The genes are TRBV2 and TRBJ2-2; 11 nucleotides match TRBD2. The CDR3 length is 16 residues. Germline V gene data show CDR1 as SNHLY and CDR2 as FYNNEI. The V segment lost 1 base and the J segment 5 bases; nucleotides outside the gene matches: 3. Here the CDR3 reads CASSEGGLAVTGELFF. CDR3 coding DNA: TGTGCCAGCAGTGAAGGGGGACTAGCGGTTACCGGGGAGCTGTTTTTT.

This clone was picked up a small number of times. The gene calls are TRBV4-1 and TRBJ1-1; TRBD1 is a possible D gene (5 bases). Trimming took 4 bases from V and 1 from J, leaving 7 bases between them. The CDR3 totals 13 residues. The germline V gene encodes CDR1 MGHRA and CDR2 YSYEKL. The CDR3 nucleotides are TGCGCCAGCAGCCCCACAGGGAACACTGAAGCTTTCTTT. Its translation: CASSPTGNTEAFF.

This rearrangement joins TRBV30 to TRBJ2-3, with D possibly TRBD1 on 6 matching bases. The CDR3 is 12 residues long. Germline assignment: CDR1 GTSNPN and CDR2 SVGIG (reference sequence). V was shortened by 4 bases and J by 12 bases, with 17 bases between the two germline ends. For the CDR3, the DNA is TGTGCCTGGATCCCTTCAGGGGCCTCCCAGTATTTT. It codes for CAWIPSGASQYF.

The chain links TRBV10-3 to TRBJ1-2, with a weak D call TRBD1 (6 bases). With 2 bases removed from V and 2 bases from J, the gap between germline ends came to 30 bases. Germline CDR1 ENHRY, CDR2 SYGVKD. CDR3 size: 21 residues. The CDR3 sequence is CAISEANLFSEDRPLNYGYTF. CDR3 coding DNA: TGTGCCATCAGTGAGGCTAATCTCTTTTCTGAGGACAGACCTCTCAACTATGGCTACACCTTC.

This rearrangement joins TRBV5-1 to TRBJ2-5; 7 bases fit TRBD1. The CDR3 is 14 amino acids. In germline, CDR1 is SGHRS, CDR2 YFSETQ. V dropped 4 bases and J dropped 5; count of bases not matched to a gene: 8. CDR3 coding DNA: TGCGCCAGCAGCCCTGGACAGGCAAGGGAGACCCAGTACTTC. This codes for CASSPGQARETQYF.

The J gene is TRBJ1-1, the V gene TRBV7-9, with D uncertain. This CDR3 contains 18 residues. Germline V gene lookup returns CDR1 SEHNR and CDR2 FQNEAQ (reference sequence). The V and J ends lost 6 bases and 0 bases respectively, with 23 bases between them. The CDR3: CASSPTLRGRLMNTEAFF. CDR3 nucleotides: TGTGCCAGCAGTCCCACCTTACGCGGCAGATTAATGAACACTGAAGCTTTCTTT.

The chain employs TRBV9 and TRBJ2-1; 7 nucleotides align to TRBD2. Unmatched junction bases numbered 10, after V lost 4 bases and J lost 0 bases. This CDR3 has 17 amino acids. Germline loops: CDR1 SGDLS, CDR2 YYNGEE. The CDR3 nucleotides are TGTGCCAGCAGCAAGTGGTCTAGCGGATTCTCCTACAATGAGCAGTTCTTC. This translates into CASSKWSSGFSYNEQFF.

The chain combines TRBV5-1 with TRBJ2-2, with 9 bases lining up with TRBD1. With V trimmed by 4 bases and J by 7 bases, 8 bases remained unmatched. There are 15 residues in the CDR3. CDR1 SGHRS and CDR2 YFSETQ come from the germline V gene. The CDR3 DNA follows: TGCGCCAGCAGCCTAAGGACAGGGGTTGGCGGGGAGCTGTTTTTT. It yields the protein CASSLRTGVGGELFF.

CDR3 nucleotides: TGCGCCAGCAGCCTTGAAGTACTCTCCTACGAGCAGTACTTC. Translation: CASSLEVLSYEQYF. The chain joins TRBV5-1 to TRBJ2-7; D uncertain. V gave up 4 bases and J gave up 0 bases, with 11 bases separating them. Germline V gives CDR1 SGHRS, CDR2 YFSETQ. The CDR3 is 14 residues long.

The chain couples TRBV7-3 to TRBJ2-3, with 7 positions matching TRBD1. Germline V gives CDR1 SGHTA, CDR2 FQGTGA. V dropped 5 bases and J dropped 2; count of bases not matched to a gene: 4. This CDR3 is built from 14 residues. The CDR3 DNA follows: TGTGCCAGCAGCACGGGACAGTTCACAGATACGCAGTATTTT. It yields the protein CASSTGQFTDTQYF. Full variable domain (rest looked up from reference TRBV7-3 and TRBJ2-3): GAGVSQTPSNKVTEKGKYVELRCDPISGHTALYWYRQSLGQGPEFLIYFQGTGAADDSGLPNDRFFAVRPEGSVSTLKIQRTERGDSAVYLCASSTGQFTDTQYFGPGTRLTVL.

The V gene is TRBV6-1, the J gene TRBJ2-7; 7 positions agree with TRBD1. The CDR3 has 14 amino acids. Per germline, CDR1 MNHNS and CDR2 SASEGT. V was clipped by 5 bases and J by 2 bases; unmatched bases: 6. CDR3 nucleotides: TGTGCCAGCAGTCACCGGGACAGTACCTACGAGCAGTACTTC. Protein product: CASSHRDSTYEQYF.

The chain links TRBV2 to TRBJ1-5; D perhaps matches TRBD1 (5 bases). V lost 2 bases, J lost 0 bases, and 8 bases lay in between. Germline lookup yields CDR1 SNHLY and CDR2 FYNNEI. The CDR3 has 15 residues. The CDR3 reads CASSENQGSNQPQHF. The CDR3 DNA reads TGTGCCAGCAGTGAAAATCAGGGTAGCAATCAGCCCCAGCATTTT. Together with reference TRBV2 and TRBJ1-5, the CDR3 gives the full variable domain: EPEVTQTPSHQVTQMGQEVILRCVPISNHLYFYWYRQILGQKVEFLVSFYNNEISEKSEIFDDQFSVERPDGSNFTLKIRSTKLEDSAMYFCASSENQGSNQPQHFGDGTRLSIL.

The chain joins TRBV5-4 to TRBJ2-7; the match to TRBD2 covers 8 bases. The length of the CDR3 is 16 residues. V was pared by 5 bases and J by 2 bases, with 12 bases of the junction left unmatched. Germline V gene data show CDR1 as SGHNT and CDR2 as YYREEE (reference sequence). CDR3 sequence reads: CASSPPPSGGAYEQYF. The DNA for the CDR3 is TGTGCCAGCAGTCCGCCTCCCTCGGGGGGGGCCTACGAGCAGTACTTC.

This chain links TRBV19 with TRBJ2-7; 7 bases fit TRBD2. CDR3 length: 17 amino acids. Germline values: CDR1 LNHDA, CDR2 SQIVND (reference sequence). J was trimmed by 2 bases and V by 3 bases; bases with no gene match: 13. The CDR3: CASSMIWSRGGAYEQYF. CDR3 DNA: TGTGCCAGTAGTATGATTTGGTCCCGGGGAGGGGCCTACGAGCAGTACTTC.

This clone has more than one count but fewer than ten. The rearrangement links TRBV20-1 to TRBJ2-7; D is undetermined. The CDR3 spans 11 residues. The V gene's germline CDR1 is DFQATT and CDR2 SNEGSKA (reference sequence). Trimming cost V 4 bases and J 10 bases, with 14 bases left between them. The CDR3 DNA follows: TGCAGTGCTAAACATGAATGCGGCCAGTACTTC. It encodes CSAKHECGQYF.

The chain carries TRBV11-3 and TRBJ2-7, with D possibly matching TRBD2 (7 bases). The CDR3 contains 14 residues. With 2 bases removed from V and 2 bases from J, the gap between germline ends came to 10 bases. Germline V lookup: CDR1 SGHNT, CDR2 YENEEA. CDR3 residues: CASSLRGATYEQYF. The DNA of the CDR3 is TGTGCCAGCAGCTTACGGGGGGCTACCTACGAGCAGTACTTC.

The J gene is TRBJ1-2, the V gene TRBV4-2, with a possible D match to TRBD1 (5 bases). Trimming removed 4 bases at V and 7 bases at J, with 13 bases between. This CDR3 has 13 amino acids. Germline CDR1 and CDR2: LGHNA and YNFKEQ. CDR3 protein: CASSLEGVSGYTF. The CDR3 DNA follows: TGTGCCAGCAGCCTCGAAGGGGTGTCTGGCTACACCTTC.

The rearrangement joins TRBV10-3 to TRBJ1-2; 7 bases agree with TRBD1. V lost 2 bases to trimming and J lost 4 bases; unmatched junction nucleotides: 7. Germline V CDR1 and CDR2: ENHRY, SYGVKD. The CDR3 length is 15 residues. CDR3 bases: TGTGCCATCAGTGAGGTCGGGGACAGTCGCTATGGCTACACCTTC. Amino acids: CAISEVGDSRYGYTF.

This clone has only a few counts. The chain is built from TRBV28 and TRBJ1-4, with a tentative D call TRBD1 (6 bases). V shed 8 bases and J shed 7 bases, with 17 bases lying between them. This CDR3 spans 14 amino acids. Germline CDR1 is MDHEN and CDR2 is SYDVKM. As DNA, the CDR3 is TGTGCCAGCCGGGGGGGGGCTGAGGCTGAAAAACTGTTTTTT. This translates into CASRGGAEAEKLFF.

Regarding this clone: Other DNA sequences in the same sample also yield this CDR3. This chain joins TRBV20-1 and TRBJ2-5; D is uncertain. The CDR3 spans 11 residues. Germline V gene data show CDR1 as DFQATT and CDR2 as SNEGSKA (reference sequence). V lost 2 bases and J lost 5, with 6 bases in between. CDR3 protein: CSARSRETQYF. CDR3 DNA: TGCAGTGCTAGATCGAGGGAGACCCAGTACTTC.